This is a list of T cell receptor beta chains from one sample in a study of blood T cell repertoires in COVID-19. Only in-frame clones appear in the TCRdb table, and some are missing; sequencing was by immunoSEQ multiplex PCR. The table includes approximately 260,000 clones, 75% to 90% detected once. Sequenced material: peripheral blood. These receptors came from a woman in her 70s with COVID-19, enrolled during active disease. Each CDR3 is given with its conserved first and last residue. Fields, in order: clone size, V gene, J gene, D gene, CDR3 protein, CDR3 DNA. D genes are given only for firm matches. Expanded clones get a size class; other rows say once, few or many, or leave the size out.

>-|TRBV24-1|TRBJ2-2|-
CATSDSGLASNTGELFF
TGTGCCACCAGTGATTCCGGCCTAGCGTCGAACACCGGGGAGCTGTTTTTT
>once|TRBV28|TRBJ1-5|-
CASSQEGGQPQHF
TGTGCCAGCAGTCAGGAAGGTGGTCAGCCCCAGCATTTT
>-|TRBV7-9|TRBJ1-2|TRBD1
CATGQGNYGYTF
TGTGCCACGGGACAGGGGAACTATGGCTACACCTTC
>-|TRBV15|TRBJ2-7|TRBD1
CATSRETGDYEQYF
TGTGCCACCAGCAGAGAGACAGGGGACTACGAGCAGTACTTC
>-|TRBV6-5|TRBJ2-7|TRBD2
CASKGLAGTHEQYF
TGTGCCAGCAAGGGACTAGCGGGGACGCACGAGCAGTACTTC
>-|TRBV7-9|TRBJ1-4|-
CASSFYDSQGEKLFF
TGTGCCAGCAGCTTCTACGACAGTCAGGGGGAAAAACTGTTTTTT
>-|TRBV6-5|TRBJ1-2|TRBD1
CASTGGYGYTF
TGTGCCAGCACAGGGGGGTATGGCTACACCTTC
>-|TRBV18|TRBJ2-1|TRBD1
CASSLDRVRNEQFF
TGTGCCAGCTCCCTGGACAGGGTTCGCAATGAGCAGTTCTTC
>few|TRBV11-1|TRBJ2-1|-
CASSLYRGSSYNEQFF
TGTGCCAGCAGCTTATACCGGGGAAGCTCCTACAATGAGCAGTTCTTC
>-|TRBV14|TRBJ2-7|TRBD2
CASSPGSGSREQYF
TGTGCCAGCAGCCCAGGAAGCGGGAGTCGGGAGCAGTACTTC
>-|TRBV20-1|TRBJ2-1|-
CSARAWHEQFF
TGCAGTGCTAGAGCTTGGCATGAGCAGTTCTTC
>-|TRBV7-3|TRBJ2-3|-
CASSLSGVSTDTQYF
TGTGCCAGCAGCTTATCCGGGGTTAGCACAGATACGCAGTATTTT
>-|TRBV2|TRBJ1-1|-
CASSGYMNTEAFF
TGTGCCAGCTCGGGGTACATGAACACTGAAGCTTTCTTT
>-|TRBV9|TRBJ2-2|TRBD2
CASSVVRLAEVGGELFF
TGTGCCAGCAGCGTAGTGAGACTAGCGGAGGTTGGCGGGGAGCTGTTTTTT
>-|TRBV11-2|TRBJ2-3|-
CASSLGAPAQTDTQYF
TGTGCCAGCAGCTTAGGGGCCCCAGCCCAGACGGATACGCAGTATTTT
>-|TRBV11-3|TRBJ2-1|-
CASSLVAGKFF
TGTGCCAGCAGCTTAGTGGCGGGAAAGTTCTTC
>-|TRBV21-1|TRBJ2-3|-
CASSGSGTSGRAFSTQYF
TGTGCCAGCAGCGGCTCCGGGACTAGCGGGAGGGCCTTTTCTACGCAGTATTTT
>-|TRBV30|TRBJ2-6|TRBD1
CAWTGRSTGPSGANVLTF
TGTGCCTGGACCGGCAGATCGACAGGGCCCTCTGGGGCCAACGTCCTGACTTTC
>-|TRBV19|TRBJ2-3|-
CASSPPSPLTDTQYF
TGTGCCAGTAGTCCCCCAAGCCCGCTCACAGATACGCAGTATTTT
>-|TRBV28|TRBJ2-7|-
CASSLLAYEQYF
TGTGCCAGCAGCTTATTAGCCTACGAGCAGTACTTC
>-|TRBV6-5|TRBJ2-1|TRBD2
CASSYGTSGRVRQFF
TGTGCCAGCAGTTACGGGACTAGCGGGAGGGTGAGACAGTTCTTC
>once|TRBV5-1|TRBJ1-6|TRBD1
CASSFDRGVSPLHF
TGCGCCAGCAGCTTTGACAGGGGCGTATCACCCCTCCACTTT
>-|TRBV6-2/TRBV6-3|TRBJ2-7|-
CASSYLSSYEQYF
TGTGCCAGCAGTTACCTCTCCTCCTACGAGCAGTACTTC
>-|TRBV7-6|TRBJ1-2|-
CASSLEAGGGYTF
TGTGCCAGCAGCTTAGAGGCCGGCGGCGGCTACACCTTC
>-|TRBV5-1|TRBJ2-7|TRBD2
CASRTSGTYEQYF
TGCGCCAGCAGGACTAGCGGGACTTACGAGCAGTACTTC
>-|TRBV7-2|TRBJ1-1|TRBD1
CASSPGQGSTEAFF
TGTGCCAGCAGCCCGGGACAGGGGAGCACTGAAGCTTTCTTT
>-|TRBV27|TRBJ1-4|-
CASSLFTPGPGGEKLFF
TGTGCCAGCAGTTTATTCACGCCGGGGCCGGGAGGGGAAAAACTGTTTTTT
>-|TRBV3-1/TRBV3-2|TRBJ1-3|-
CASSQESNSGNTIYF
TGTGCCAGCAGCCAAGAATCTAACTCTGGAAACACCATATATTTT